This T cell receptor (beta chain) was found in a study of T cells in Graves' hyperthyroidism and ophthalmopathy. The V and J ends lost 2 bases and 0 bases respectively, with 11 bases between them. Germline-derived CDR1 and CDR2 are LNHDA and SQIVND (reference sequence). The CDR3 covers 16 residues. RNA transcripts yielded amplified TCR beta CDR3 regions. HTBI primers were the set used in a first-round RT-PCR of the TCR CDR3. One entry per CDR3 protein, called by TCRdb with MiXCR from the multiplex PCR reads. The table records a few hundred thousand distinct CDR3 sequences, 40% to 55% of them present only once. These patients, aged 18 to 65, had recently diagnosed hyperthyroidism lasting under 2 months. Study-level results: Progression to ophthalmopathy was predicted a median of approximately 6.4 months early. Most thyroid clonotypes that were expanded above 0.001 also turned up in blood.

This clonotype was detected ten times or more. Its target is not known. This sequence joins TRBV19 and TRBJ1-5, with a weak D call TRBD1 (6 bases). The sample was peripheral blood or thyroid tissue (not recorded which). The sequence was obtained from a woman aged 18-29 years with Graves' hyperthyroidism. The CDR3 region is CASSITGQFSNQPQHF. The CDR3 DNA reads TGTGCCAGTAGTATAACCGGACAGTTTAGCAATCAGCCCCAGCATTTT.